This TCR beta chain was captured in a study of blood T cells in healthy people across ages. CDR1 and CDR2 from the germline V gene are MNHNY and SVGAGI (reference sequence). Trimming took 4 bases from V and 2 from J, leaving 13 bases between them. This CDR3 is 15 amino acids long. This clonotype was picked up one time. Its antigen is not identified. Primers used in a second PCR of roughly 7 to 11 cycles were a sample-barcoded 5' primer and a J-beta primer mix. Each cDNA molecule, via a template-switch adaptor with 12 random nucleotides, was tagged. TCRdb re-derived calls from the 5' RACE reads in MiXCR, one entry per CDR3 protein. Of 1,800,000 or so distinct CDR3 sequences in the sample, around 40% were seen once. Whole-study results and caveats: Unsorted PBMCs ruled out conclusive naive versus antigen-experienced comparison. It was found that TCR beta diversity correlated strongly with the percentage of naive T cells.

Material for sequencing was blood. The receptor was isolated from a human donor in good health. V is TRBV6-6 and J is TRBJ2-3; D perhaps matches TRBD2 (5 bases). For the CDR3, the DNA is TGTGCCAGCAGTTTGGACTTAAGAAACACAGATACGCAGTATTTT. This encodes CASSLDLRNTDTQYF.